This TCR beta chain was recovered during a study of PD-1 blockade in classical Hodgkin lymphoma. In the study overall: Patients in the cohort were put on intravenous nivolumab, 3 mg/kg every 2 weeks. The study, taken as a whole, reports: Healthy donors were reported to have higher baseline TCR diversity than newly diagnosed patients. Later analyses included only patients treated at least 1 year post-ASCT. Baseline diversity was lower in partial responders and progressors than complete responders.

Using immunoSEQ multiplex PCR, the repertoire was profiled, and TCRdb retains in-frame clones only, with some absent. The table lists 95,000 or so clones, approximately 80% of them singletons. V was cut by 4 bases and J by 0 bases, with 10 bases left in between. The V gene's germline CDR1 is SGHRS and CDR2 YFSETQ. The CDR3 is 15 residues long. A word on this clone: The target antigen is unknown.

With no exception, relapse followed autologous stem cell transplantation in all patients, and brentuximab vedotin exposure varied. Sample: peripheral blood mononuclear cells (PBMCs), taken at baseline. The source of this sequence is a human donor with classical Hodgkin lymphoma. The chain recombines TRBV5-1 with TRBJ2-2; D possibly uses TRBD1 or TRBD2 (5 bases each). For the CDR3, the DNA is TGCGCCAGCAGCCGGGGACCGCCGAACACCGGGGAGCTGTTTTTT. Translating gives CASSRGPPNTGELFF.